This T cell receptor (beta chain) is drawn from a study of T cell responses to AZD1222 COVID-19 vaccine (dated by TCRdb to the early 2020s). Study-wide context: A total of 233 trial participants underwent TCR sequencing, of whom 207 had received two doses of AZD1222 and some 25 had received two doses of the MenACWY control vaccine. Enrollment into the trials was organized by age into subgroups of 18-55, 56-69 and 70-plus years, and those subgroups contained roughly 150, 30 and 60 TCR-sequenced participants, respectively. General findings and caveats noted by the study authors: Spike-specific TCR breadth and depth rose significantly after two AZD1222 doses compared with day 0 and with MenACWY recipients. The vaccine-associated CD4 TCRs covered the entire spike protein, and the dominant responses fell in regions 160-218 and 743-854. The 56-69-year group was small, and its depth increase did not reach significance, likely because of low power. Because no day 14 peak-response samples were available, repertoires were characterized only after the peak T cell response. Reportedly, almost half of the unique spike-specific TCRs recognized epitopes lying outside the regions that are mutated in the B.1.351 and B.1.1.7 variants. Conclusions about previously exposed vaccinees are limited because only 6 or 7 AZD1222 recipients were SARS-CoV-2 seropositive at baseline. Participants were mostly white British and included more females than males, and it was suggested by the authors that clonal diversity may have been underestimated.

The CDR3 regions of human TCRbeta chains were analyzed by immunosequencing. Turning to the authors' computational methods: TCRs in the repertoires were matched against a reference library of SARS-CoV-2-specific TCRs that had been generated with the MIRA antigen-specificity platform. Breadth was defined as the fraction of unique TCRs that were SARS-CoV-2-associated. Depth was defined as the fraction of total T cells that were SARS-CoV-2-associated. Using the MIRA data, each spike-specific TCR was mapped to the spike region that the TCR reacts to and placed in a CD4 or CD8 class. Log10-transformed breadth and depth values were compared by one-way ANOVA with Sidak's multiple comparisons tests. Entries here come from immuneACCESS through TCRdb and include only in-frame sequences with V and J called. Some clones fail to appear in such tables; in the studies checked, an unresolved V gene covers under half of the shortfall, and the cause of the remainder is unknown. The V and J calls and the clone size are those of that table, but D and trimming were determined from the DNA. In this sample the table shows 95,000 to 150,000 clones, around nine tenths of which occur a single time. Around 10% of the sample is held by the ten biggest clonotypes.

As concerns this clone: Its antigen target is currently unknown. No per-base quality is available; no much larger clone lies one base away.

Trimming removed 6 bases from V and 4 bases from J, leaving 13 bases between the germline ends. Based on the germline V gene, the CDR1 and CDR2 sequences are MDHEN and SYDVKM. Including the terminal cysteine and phenylalanine, the CDR3 comprises 14 residues. Only the CDR3 DNA is retained, 42 bases long and in frame from the first base. The time point tag for this specimen amounts to: baseline before first vaccination. According to the study, the label for this sample's treatment or condition signals: meningococcal conjugate vaccine given as trial control. Samples from vaccinated people were obtained from the UK trials COV001 and COV002, which included a single-blind randomized controlled phase 2/3 trial of AZD1222 (ChAdOx1 nCoV-19) in healthy adults. For TCRbeta chain sequencing, PBMC samples were collected from trial participants at day 0 and at day 28 after the second dose.

This chain is built from TRBV28 and TRBJ2-1; a tentative D match to TRBD1 spans 6 bases. The TCR originated in an adult in good health. This specimen consisted of peripheral blood, obtained on day 0 of MenACWY control vaccination. The CDR3 region: CASRAQGRYNEQFF. The DNA is TGTGCCAGCAGGGCACAGGGCAGGTACAATGAGCAGTTCTTC.